These 16 T cell receptor beta chains were sequenced from one sample in a study of blood T cell repertoires in COVID-19 (dated by TCRdb to the early 2020s). The receptor library was made with the immunoSEQ multiplex PCR assay. Imported from immuneACCESS, the table was reduced by TCRdb to in-frame sequences with V and J called. These copies leave out some clones; in studies compared against another copy, an unresolved V gene accounts for under half, and the cause of the remainder is not known. The table for this sample lists some 390,000 clones; around 87% of them were counted only once. The ten largest make up 2.3% of the sample. Material for sequencing was peripheral blood. The receptors were gathered from an older woman with COVID-19, enrolled during active disease.

The gene calls are TRBV5-8 and TRBJ1-6; D uncertain. The CDR3 runs to 15 residues. Germline loops: CDR1 SGHTS, CDR2 YDEGEE. V lost 1 base to trimming and J lost 5 bases, with 10 bases between them. The CDR3 DNA reads TGTGCCAGCAGCTTGTCCGAGATAGATAATTCACCCCTCCACTTT. It specifies CASSLSEIDNSPLHF.

V usage is TRBV23-1 and J usage is TRBJ2-7; 8 nucleotides match TRBD1. TRBV23-1 is placed among ORFs of uncertain function. V lost 2 bases to trimming and J lost 4 bases; unmatched junction nucleotides: 7. This CDR3 spans 15 amino acids. CDR3 in amino acids: CASSQRWDRRYEQYF. DNA for the CDR3: TGCGCCAGCAGTCAACGATGGGACAGGCGGTACGAGCAGTACTTC.

The chain employs TRBV6-5 and TRBJ1-5; TRBD1 matches at 9 bases. Looked up from germline, CDR1 is MNHEY and CDR2 is SVGAGI. Trimming cost V 6 bases and J 6 bases; bases outside gene matches: 6. The CDR3 covers 14 residues. The CDR3 spells CASSDDRGFQPQHF. The CDR3 coding sequence is TGTGCCAGCAGCGACGACAGGGGGTTTCAGCCCCAGCATTTT.

The chain couples TRBV5-1 to TRBJ2-3; 9 nucleotides agree with TRBD2. The CDR3 is 15 amino acids. After removal of 2 bases from V and 4 bases from J, the junction contained 5 bases not matched to a gene. Looked up from germline, CDR1 is SGHRS and CDR2 is YFSETQ. CDR3 sequence (DNA): TGCGCCAGCAGCTTCCGAGCGGGGGGACCAGATACGCAGTATTTT. Translating it yields CASSFRAGGPDTQYF. The whole variable domain, filled in from reference TRBV5-1 and TRBJ2-3, reads KAGVTQTPRYLIKTRGQQVTLSCSPISGHRSVSWYQQTPGQGLQFLFEYFSETQRNKGNFPGRFSGRQFSNSRSEMNVSTLELGDSALYLCASSFRAGGPDTQYFGPGTRLTVL.

This chain uses TRBV18 with TRBJ1-3; 7 bases are shared with TRBD1. J gave up 0 bases and V 5 bases, and 4 bases lay outside the gene matches. The length of the CDR3 is 15 residues. CDR1 and CDR2 from the germline V gene are KGHSH and LQKENI. CDR3 amino acids: CASSVGQYSGNTIYF. The CDR3 bases are TGTGCCAGCTCAGTGGGACAGTACTCTGGAAACACCATATATTTT. Using reference TRBV18 and TRBJ1-3 for the parts outside the CDR3, the full variable domain is NAGVMQNPRHLVRRRGQEARLRCSPMKGHSHVYWYRQLPEEGLKFMVYLQKENIIDESGMPKERFSAEFPKEGPSILRIQQVVRGDSAAYFCASSVGQYSGNTIYFGEGSWLTVV.

The chain joins TRBV5-8 to TRBJ1-5; D is perhaps TRBD1 (5 bases). Per germline, CDR1 SGHTS and CDR2 YDEGEE. CDR3 length: 17 residues. Trimming took off 0 bases at V and 2 bases at J, with 15 bases between the two ends. The CDR3 sequence is CASSLVGGGGGNQPQHF. DNA for the CDR3: TGTGCCAGCAGCTTGGTCGGGGGAGGCGGGGGCAATCAGCCCCAGCATTTT.

This clone has a handful of counts. This rearrangement joins TRBV20-1 to TRBJ1-2, with no clear D. The CDR3 has 11 amino acids. Germline CDR1 and CDR2: DFQATT and SNEGSKA (reference sequence). Deletions cut 3 bases from V and 13 bases from J, with 15 bases between. CDR3 sequence (DNA): TGCAGTGCTAGGAGCGGTCCCCCTTTCACCTTC. This sequence encodes CSARSGPPFTF.

The chain links TRBV10-1 to TRBJ2-1; TRBD2 matches 11 bases. Germline-derived CDR1 and CDR2 are WNHNN and SYGVQD (reference sequence). V was pared by 6 bases and J by 2 bases, with 12 bases of the junction left unmatched. The CDR3 consists of 18 residues. In nucleotides, the CDR3 is TGCGCCAGCAGGGCTAGCGGGGGGCCTCAAGGGACCTACAATGAGCAGTTCTTC. This encodes CASRASGGPQGTYNEQFF.

The chain joins TRBV6-5 to TRBJ2-3, with D possibly being TRBD1 (5 bases). The germline V gene has CDR1 MNHEY and CDR2 SVGAGI. The CDR3 is 13 residues long. Trimming left V 7 bases short and J 5 bases short, with 13 bases between. The CDR3 spells CASTRVLGDTQYF. In DNA form, the CDR3 reads TGTGCCAGCACCAGGGTGTTGGGAGATACGCAGTATTTT.

In DNA form, the CDR3 reads TGTGCCAGCAGTCCCCCAGGGCGCGGGACCGAGCAGTACTTC. Protein: CASSPPGRGTEQYF. The chain carries TRBV28 and TRBJ2-7; D might be TRBD2 (6 bases). V was clipped by 5 bases and J by 6 bases, with 17 bases between them. Germline V gene sequence: CDR1 MDHEN, CDR2 SYDVKM. CDR3 size: 14 residues.

The rearrangement joins TRBV10-3 to TRBJ1-6, with TRBD1 matching 8 bases. The CDR3 covers 14 residues. V lost 6 bases to trimming and J lost 5 bases; unmatched junction nucleotides: 3. Germline V gene sequence: CDR1 ENHRY, CDR2 SYGVKD. The CDR3 loop is CAISPTGDNSPLHF. CDR3 in DNA: TGTGCCATCAGCCCGACAGGGGATAATTCACCCCTCCACTTT.

The V gene is TRBV6-5, the J gene TRBJ1-1, with 8 bases matching TRBD1. CDR3 size: 14 residues. The V segment lost 5 bases and the J segment 0 bases; nucleotides outside the gene matches: 2. CDR1 is MNHEY, CDR2 SVGAGI, per germline. The CDR3 loop is CASSIRGLNTEAFF. The CDR3 DNA is TGTGCCAGCAGTATCAGGGGGCTGAACACTGAAGCTTTCTTT.

The V and J genes are TRBV9 and TRBJ2-1, with TRBD2 matching 10 bases. From germline, CDR1 is SGDLS and CDR2 YYNGEE. The CDR3 runs 14 residues. With V trimmed by 3 bases and J by 3 bases, 0 bases remained unmatched. The CDR3 sequence is CASSERGGYNEQFF. The DNA for the CDR3 is TGTGCCAGCAGCGAGCGGGGGGGCTACAATGAGCAGTTCTTC.

This rearrangement joins TRBV7-6 to TRBJ2-3, with TRBD1 identical over 9 bases. The CDR3 totals 16 residues. The germline V gene encodes CDR1 SGHVS and CDR2 FNYEAQ. The V segment lost 5 bases and the J segment 0 bases; nucleotides outside the gene matches: 6. CDR3: CASSTRQGESTDTQYF. The CDR3 nucleotides are TGTGCCAGCAGCACCCGACAGGGGGAGAGCACAGATACGCAGTATTTT.

The V and J genes are TRBV11-2 and TRBJ1-2; 7 bases line up with TRBD1. The CDR3 sequence is 14 residues long. Germline values: CDR1 SGHAT, CDR2 FQNNGV. V was clipped by 6 bases and J by 4 bases; unmatched bases: 8. In nucleotides, the CDR3 is TGTGCCAGCAGGCCTTCGGGGACAGCCTATGGCTACACCTTC. This gives the protein CASRPSGTAYGYTF.

The chain combines TRBV7-2 with TRBJ2-7; a possible D gene is TRBD1 (6 bases). CDR3 size: 13 residues. Germline CDR1 reads SGHTA; CDR2 reads FQGNSA. V lost 5 bases and J lost 2, with 10 bases in between. CDR3 amino acids: CASSPRGTYEQYF. The CDR3 bases are TGTGCCAGCAGCCCCAGGGGAACCTACGAGCAGTACTTC. The full variable domain, rest sourced from reference TRBV7-2 and TRBJ2-7, is GAGVSQSPSNKVTEKGKDVELRCDPISGHTALYWYRQSLGQGLEFLIYFQGNSAPDKSGLPSDRFSAERTGGSVSTLTIQRTQQEDSAVYLCASSPRGTYEQYFGPGTRLTVT.